This T cell receptor beta chain was observed in a study of CD8 T cells in ankylosing spondylitis. The germline V and J ends were trimmed by 6 bases and 7 bases, with 16 bases remaining between them. Germline V lookup: CDR1 SQVTM, CDR2 ANQGSEA. There are 12 residues in the CDR3. In making TCR beta libraries, quantitative 5'-RACE with molecular barcodes was used. TCRdb recomputed calls from the 5' RACE reads with MiXCR, one row per CDR3 protein. The table records around 130,000 distinct CDR3 sequences, around 7% of them present only once. Regarding this clonotype: Its antigen is not identified.

Study-level points and caveats: There was reportedly significant enrichment of clones that were disease-linked in matched ankylosing spondylitis synovial fluid. Earlier reports found some motif variants in synovial fluid and blood in reactive arthritis. Disease-associated clonotypes exhibited CD8+ identity and were relatively infrequent in peripheral blood.

This chain uses TRBV29-1 with TRBJ2-7; D is undetermined. The sequence was collected from a male donor with ankylosing spondylitis or in good health (not recorded which). Sequencing was done on a sample of blood, either unsorted or a sorted T cell fraction (not recorded which). The CDR3 nucleotides are TGCAGCGTCCGCCATGGGTCTGGGGAGCAGTACTTC. It specifies CSVRHGSGEQYF.